This T cell receptor beta chain was identified in a study of CD8+ T cells in alopecia areata (dated by TCRdb to 2016 to 2018). Regarding the research as a whole: Treated patients were enrolled in an open-label pilot trial of oral tofacitinib, 5 to 10 mg twice daily, for moderate-to-severe alopecia areata. The study used high-throughput TCRbeta sequencing to examine T cell clonal expansion in alopecia areata, in both the C3H/HeJ mouse model and human patients. Patients on tofacitinib were biopsied at baseline and after 4 and 24 weeks of treatment, and several of the patients also had a later scalp biopsy. RNA came from the PAXgene miRNA kit for fixed scalp, the miRNeasy kit for PBMCs, and the RNeasy kit for mouse skin. Amplification of TCRbeta CDR3 regions was done by immunoSEQ multiplex PCR using 35 Vbeta forward primers and 13 Jbeta reverse primers. Patients stayed on tofacitinib for 6 to 18 months and then had 6 months of follow-up off drug so that delayed response and recurrence could be assessed. Scalp clonality was compared across normal scalp (n=4), patchy alopecia areata scalp (n=8), and alopecia totalis/universalis scalp (n=8). Human TCRbeta sequencing covered scalp tissue and sorted CD4+ and CD8+ peripheral blood T cells from patchy and totalis/universalis alopecia areata patients and healthy controls.

General findings and caveats noted by the study authors: Unlike mouse skin, which is dominated by gammadelta T cells, normal human skin has resident alphabeta T cells that are also sequenced, and this complicates analysis of the scalp TCR repertoire. Compared with normal scalp, lesional scalp had higher clonality and more expanded CD8+ clones, particularly in alopecia totalis/universalis, a pattern that suggests antigenic drive. TCR sequences shared between patients were less clear than in mice, possibly partly because of HLA diversity in the patient population.

The CDR3 has 11 amino acids, counting the end cysteine and phenylalanine. Left in the record is the CDR3 DNA by itself, 33 bases read in frame from the first base. CDR1 SGHRS and CDR2 YFSETQ were looked up in the germline V gene. Trimming removed 4 bases from V and 2 bases from J, leaving 4 bases between the germline ends. The sample's time point label is to be understood as: baseline before oral tofacitinib. From alopecia areata patients, peripheral blood was collected along with lesional scalp punch biopsies. PBMCs were separated by density centrifugation and stained for CD3, CD4 and CD8, after which CD4+ and CD8+ T cells were sorted on a FACSAria. The library was obtained by the immunoSEQ multiplex PCR assay. To provide template for TCR sequencing, every sample had RNA extracted and reverse transcribed into cDNA. First-strand cDNA was synthesized with SuperScript III using a 2:1 mix of oligo-dT and random hexamers. A synthetic immune receptor repertoire was used to gauge amplification bias, and whatever bias remained was removed computationally. Per the source publication's procedure: Raw reads were preprocessed for error removal, and CDR3 was defined according to IMGT conventions as running from the conserved cysteine to phenylalanine. Clonality was computed as 1 minus the Shannon entropy, with the entropy normalized by log2 of the number of productive unique TCRs. Whether each scalp clone was CD4 or CD8 was inferred by checking scalp TCRbeta sequences against the CD4 and CD8 repertoires from sorted blood. In TCRdb, the immuneACCESS table is reduced to in-frame sequences with V and J assigned. These tables do not hold every clone; where another copy was compared, an unresolved V gene accounts for under half, and the others remain unexplained. V and J calls and clone size follow that table, whereas D and trimming were derived from the DNA. The sample table contains approximately 150,000 clones; only one count was recorded for less than 75% of them. Jointly, the top ten make up roughly 10% of the sample.

In regard to this clone: What this receptor recognizes is not known. It has no much larger one-base neighbor in the sample; base qualities were not kept.

The material sequenced was CD8+ T cells sorted from blood, taken at week 0. The chain is encoded by TRBV5-1 joined to TRBJ2-7; no D gene is confidently identified. The source is a human donor with alopecia areata. CDR3 protein: CASSQAYEQYF. The DNA reads TGCGCCAGCAGCCAGGCCTACGAGCAGTACTTC.